Below are 2 T cell receptor beta chains sequenced from a single sample in a study of T-cell memory formation after mild COVID-19. MiXCR, run by TCRdb on the 5' RACE reads, gives a single entry per CDR3 protein. This table has roughly 70,000 distinct CDR3 sequences, 15% to 20% appearing once. Source material: PBMCs or a T cell subset sorted from them (not recorded which). All receptors come from an adult woman who had mild COVID-19 (a few samples of this study predate the infection). Cell type and time point are not known.

The gene calls are TRBV19 and TRBJ2-1; D not resolved. V lost 2 bases and J lost 0, with 5 bases in between. The CDR3 loop spans 14 amino acids. Germline CDR1 and CDR2: LNHDA and SQIVND (reference sequence). DNA of the CDR3: TGTGCCAGTAGTATATGGAGCTCCTACAATGAGCAGTTCTTC. This translates into CASSIWSSYNEQFF.

This chain uses TRBV20-1 with TRBJ2-7, with 9 bases lining up with TRBD2. The CDR3 covers 15 residues. CDR1 is DFQATT and CDR2 is SNEGSKA in the germline V gene (reference sequence). V lost 0 bases and J lost 2; bases outside the gene matches: 5. CDR3 in DNA: TGCAGTGCTAGAGATCAGGGACTAGCTACCTACGAGCAGTACTTC. Residues: CSARDQGLATYEQYF.